This note documents a single T cell receptor beta chain sequence. The protocol was immunoSEQ multiplex PCR, while the TCRdb copy is restricted to in-frame clones and leaves out a portion. Here the sample spans around 500,000 clones, 79% being singletons. The data stem from a study of shared clonotypes between healthy human individuals. The CDR3 length is 14 residues. Germline assignment: CDR1 MNHNY and CDR2 SVGAGI (reference sequence). Trimming cost V 2 bases and J 4 bases; bases outside gene matches: 4. None of the donors, who were healthy HIV-negative adults, had recently had acute infections or vaccinations.

This sequence was found in a woman aged 40 to 50 in good health. Some clones in this sample may be carry-over from other donors' samples. The genes are TRBV6-6 and TRBJ1-2, with 7 bases identical to TRBD1. The sequenced sample was PBMCs. The CDR3 DNA follows: TGTGCCAGCAGTTACGACAGGGTCGGCTATGGCTACACCTTC. As protein: CASSYDRVGYGYTF.